The sequence of this T cell receptor beta chain was determined in a study of cytomegalovirus exposure and HLA in healthy donors. Study results and limitations: Listed as cytomegalovirus-associated were over 150 TCR beta chains. Donors belonging to an Asian-associated ancestry cluster reportedly showed fewer N-insertions in productive TCRs than the approximately 700-donor mean, according to what a later analysis found. Productive rates of about 87% or about 30% were seen for most TCR beta V segments in an earlier analysis. By HLA locus, TCR association rates varied in a later analysis, with DRB1 showing the most and HLA-C the fewest.

Points on this clone: The antigen remains undetermined.

The CDR3 is made up of 14 amino acids. Germline-derived CDR1 and CDR2 are SGHAT and FQNNGV. Trimming pared 6 bases from V and 5 bases from J, leaving 16 bases between. The PCR used 60 Vbeta and 13 Jbeta primers. TCRdb keeps only in-frame clones here, not all; method: immunoSEQ multiplex PCR. The sample includes roughly 150,000 clones, around 73% of them seen just once. The source material was PBMCs. This sequence was found in a woman aged 18-29 years in good health and CMV-seropositive. This rearrangement joins TRBV11-2 to TRBJ1-2; D unresolved. CDR3 in amino acids: CASSPSRGVYGYTF. The CDR3 bases are TGTGCCAGCAGTCCATCCCGGGGTGTGTATGGCTACACCTTC. Drawing the rest from reference TRBV11-2 and TRBJ1-2, the complete variable domain is EAGVAQSPRYKIIEKRQSVAFWCNPISGHATLYWYQQILGQGPKLLIQFQNNGVVDDSQLPKDRFSAERLKGVDSTLKIQPAKLEDSAVYLCASSPSRGVYGYTFGSGTRLTVV.